Shown below are 29 T cell receptor beta chains from a single sample sequenced in a study of blood T cell repertoires in COVID-19. Data came from immunoSEQ multiplex PCR; TCRdb stores just in-frame clones and leaves some out. The sample lists a few hundred thousand clones; 65% to 85% were seen once. The material sequenced was peripheral blood. These receptor sequences come from a woman aged 80 or older with acute or convalescent COVID-19.

The chain joins TRBV7-2 to TRBJ1-1; D possibly corresponds to TRBD1 (6 bases). The germline V and J ends were trimmed by 5 bases and 1 base, with 8 bases remaining between them. The length of the CDR3 is 13 residues. In germline, CDR1 is SGHTA, CDR2 FQGNSA. In nucleotides, the CDR3 is TGTGCCAGCAGCAAGGACAGGAACACTGAAGCTTTCTTT. Its protein is CASSKDRNTEAFF. The full variable domain, with the rest looked up from reference TRBV7-2 and TRBJ1-1, is GAGVSQSPSNKVTEKGKDVELRCDPISGHTALYWYRQSLGQGLEFLIYFQGNSAPDKSGLPSDRFSAERTGGSVSTLTIQRTQQEDSAVYLCASSKDRNTEAFFGQGTRLTVV.

As concerns this clone: One junction end disagrees with the germline gene, perhaps due to a read error. The gene calls are TRBV7-7 and TRBJ2-5; 8 nucleotides match TRBD2. The CDR3 is 16 residues long. Per germline, CDR1 SSHAT and CDR2 FNYEAQ (reference sequence). CDR3 in DNA: TGTGCTAGCAGCCAAGGGGGGACTAGGGGCCAAGAGACCCAGTACTTC. This sequence encodes CASSQGGTRGQETQYF.

The V call is TRBV6-6, the J call TRBJ1-1, with 10 bases that match TRBD1. CDR3 size: 15 residues. Trimming removed 5 bases from V and 3 bases from J; junction bases left unmatched: 6. Germline values: CDR1 MNHNY, CDR2 SVGAGI (reference sequence). The CDR3 loop is CASSQRQGADTEAFF. The CDR3 bases are TGTGCCAGCAGTCAACGACAGGGGGCCGACACTGAAGCTTTCTTT.

This clone was seen repeatedly, ten times or more. The chain couples TRBV9 to TRBJ1-1; TRBD1 aligns across 7 bases. The V segment lost 0 bases and the J segment 5 bases; nucleotides outside the gene matches: 4. The germline gives CDR1 SGDLS, CDR2 YYNGEE. This CDR3 region has 14 residues. The CDR3 nucleotides read TGTGCCAGCAGCGTAGAAGCAGGGGGGACTGAAGCTTTCTTT. Protein product: CASSVEAGGTEAFF.

The V gene is TRBV28, the J gene TRBJ2-5; D unclear. The CDR3 extends over 11 amino acids. Trimming removed 11 bases from V and 2 bases from J, with 9 bases in between. Germline CDR1 reads MDHEN; CDR2 reads SYDVKM. As DNA, the CDR3 is TGTGCCTCGATGCTACAAGAGACCCAGTACTTC. Translated, it gives CASMLQETQYF.

The V gene is TRBV2, the J gene TRBJ2-7; 9 positions agree with TRBD2. CDR3 length: 15 residues. J was trimmed by 3 bases and V by 2 bases; bases with no gene match: 5. CDR1 SNHLY and CDR2 FYNNEI come from the germline V gene. CDR3 DNA: TGTGCCAGCAGTGAACTGGCTAGCGGGATCTACGAGCAGTACTTC. Amino acid sequence: CASSELASGIYEQYF.

The V gene is TRBV2, the J gene TRBJ1-2; 9 bases align to TRBD1. The CDR3 spans 14 residues. Germline CDR1 is SNHLY and CDR2 is FYNNEI. V trimming: 4 bases; J trimming: 2 bases; junction bases outside the gene matches: 2. CDR3 amino acids: CASSVDRGNYGYTF. In DNA, the CDR3 is TGTGCCAGCAGTGTAGACAGGGGGAACTATGGCTACACCTTC.

The chain uses TRBV7-3 and TRBJ2-5; D uncertain. CDR3 length: 13 residues. V lost 5 bases and J lost 1, with 8 bases in between. CDR1 is SGHTA and CDR2 is FQGTGA in the germline V gene. CDR3 sequence reads: CASSRTIQETQYF. DNA of the CDR3: TGTGCCAGCAGCAGAACAATCCAAGAGACCCAGTACTTC.

Written as DNA, the CDR3 is TGTGCCAGCAGCCCCACAGGGGCCTACAATGAGCAGTTCTTC. Translation: CASSPTGAYNEQFF. The chain couples TRBV6-4 to TRBJ2-1; the match to TRBD1 covers 7 bases. Germline-derived CDR1 and CDR2 are MRHNA and SNTAGT. The CDR3 is 14 amino acids. V shed 6 bases, J shed 2 bases, and the junction held 4 bases outside the gene matches.

CDR3 region: CASSLLRGGNQPQHF. The CDR3 bases are TGTGCCAGCAGCCTTCTCAGGGGAGGCAATCAGCCCCAGCATTTT. The chain is built from TRBV27 and TRBJ1-5; D possibly corresponds to TRBD1 (6 bases). Looked up from germline, CDR1 is MNHEY and CDR2 is SMNVEV (reference sequence). Trimming shortened V by 6 bases and J by 2 bases, and 14 bases separated the two germline ends. This CDR3 region has 15 residues.

The V call is TRBV27, the J call TRBJ2-1; 9 bases align to TRBD1. Losses at the gene ends were 3 bases for V and 1 base for J; bases not matched to a gene: 7. CDR3 length: 17 residues. From germline, CDR1 is MNHEY and CDR2 SMNVEV (reference sequence). The CDR3 sequence is CASSFGSGQGSYNEQFF. CDR3 bases: TGTGCCAGCAGTTTCGGGTCGGGACAGGGTTCCTACAATGAGCAGTTCTTC.

The chain recombines TRBV5-1 with TRBJ2-1; D perhaps matches TRBD2 (5 bases). CDR1 is SGHRS, CDR2 YFSETQ, per germline. This CDR3 is built from 15 residues. V shed 4 bases and J shed 4 bases, with 15 bases lying between them. The CDR3 DNA reads TGCGCCAGCAGCGCCACGGCCGGGATATACAATGAGCAGTTCTTC. Protein: CASSATAGIYNEQFF. Filled out from reference TRBV5-1 and TRBJ2-1, the complete variable domain reads KAGVTQTPRYLIKTRGQQVTLSCSPISGHRSVSWYQQTPGQGLQFLFEYFSETQRNKGNFPGRFSGRQFSNSRSEMNVSTLELGDSALYLCASSATAGIYNEQFFGPGTRLTVL.

The chain has TRBV9 and TRBJ1-6; possibly TRBD1 for D (5 bases). Trimming stripped 3 bases from V and 5 bases from J, with 9 bases between. The CDR3 contains 14 residues. Germline values: CDR1 SGDLS, CDR2 YYNGEE. The CDR3 DNA reads as TGTGCCAGCAGCGGACAGCTAGATAATTCACCCCTCCACTTT. It yields the protein CASSGQLDNSPLHF.

This rearrangement joins TRBV5-1 to TRBJ1-6; D not certain. CDR1 is SGHRS and CDR2 is YFSETQ in the germline V gene. There are 16 residues in the CDR3. Trimming left V 4 bases short and J 3 bases short, with 14 bases between. CDR3 sequence reads: CASSTADGIYNSPLHF. The CDR3 DNA is TGCGCCAGCAGCACAGCGGACGGGATCTATAATTCACCCCTCCACTTT. The complete variable domain, with remaining parts taken from reference TRBV5-1 and TRBJ1-6, reads KAGVTQTPRYLIKTRGQQVTLSCSPISGHRSVSWYQQTPGQGLQFLFEYFSETQRNKGNFPGRFSGRQFSNSRSEMNVSTLELGDSALYLCASSTADGIYNSPLHFGNGTRLTVT.

The chain couples TRBV6-6 to TRBJ2-1; perhaps TRBD2 as D (6 bases). Trimming stripped 6 bases from V and 6 bases from J, with 12 bases between. The CDR3 loop spans 13 amino acids. Germline V gene lookup returns CDR1 MNHNY and CDR2 SVGAGI (reference sequence). This CDR3 is CASSGSPRNEQFF. The CDR3 nucleotides read TGTGCCAGCAGCGGGAGTCCTCGCAATGAGCAGTTCTTC.

The chain carries TRBV2 and TRBJ2-7; D is unclear. CDR3 length equals 12 residues. Per germline, CDR1 SNHLY and CDR2 FYNNEI. V was pared by 2 bases and J by 1 base, with 3 bases between. CDR3 sequence (DNA): TGTGCCAGCAGTGAATTATCCTACGAGCAGTACTTC. Translating it yields CASSELSYEQYF.

The chain employs TRBV4-3 and TRBJ1-2; D remains unclear. This CDR3 is built from 15 residues. Per the germline V gene, CDR1 is LGHNA and CDR2 is YSLEER. V was shortened by 2 bases and J by 0 bases, with 10 bases between the two germline ends. Written as DNA, the CDR3 is TGCGCCAGCAGCCAAACGGTCACAGCTAACTATGGCTACACCTTC. Translation: CASSQTVTANYGYTF.

The chain recombines TRBV6-5 with TRBJ1-4; possible D gene TRBD1, 6 bases. V gave up 6 bases and J gave up 7 bases, with 15 bases separating them. Germline values: CDR1 MNHEY, CDR2 SVGAGI. The CDR3 has 14 residues. The CDR3: CASSPGGAGEKLFF. CDR3 DNA sequence: TGTGCCAGCAGCCCCGGGGGGGCGGGTGAAAAACTGTTTTTT.

V gene TRBV6-2 or TRBV6-3 combines with J gene TRBJ1-1, with 8 positions matching TRBD1. Germline V lookup: CDR1 MNHEY, CDR2 SVGEGT. V trimming: 0 bases; J trimming: 4 bases; junction bases outside the gene matches: 10. This CDR3 contains 17 residues. The CDR3 nucleotides read TGTGCCAGCAGTTACTCAAACGGACAGGGCGGTAGCACTGAAGCTTTCTTT. Encoded protein: CASSYSNGQGGSTEAFF.

The chain uses TRBV29-1 and TRBJ1-2; TRBD1 might be the D (5 bases). Between the trimmed V and J ends, which lost 4 bases and 2 bases, there was a span of 8 bases. Looked up from germline, CDR1 is SQVTM and CDR2 is ANQGSEA. The CDR3 consists of 12 residues. The CDR3 loop reads CSVGQTNYGYTF. CDR3 DNA: TGCAGCGTTGGACAGACCAACTATGGCTACACCTTC.

This clone was found once. V and J are TRBV5-1 and TRBJ1-2; D gene unclear. Germline loops: CDR1 SGHRS, CDR2 YFSETQ. Trimming took off 0 bases at V and 6 bases at J, with 9 bases between the two ends. This CDR3 is built from 13 residues. This CDR3 reads CASSLVTADGYTF. In DNA, the CDR3 is TGCGCCAGCAGCTTGGTCACAGCGGATGGCTACACCTTC.

This clone was detected a few times. The chain carries TRBV5-1 and TRBJ1-4; 8 bases match TRBD1. V trimming: 0 bases; J trimming: 8 bases; junction bases outside the gene matches: 6. CDR1 and CDR2 (germline): SGHRS, YFSETQ. The CDR3 runs to 15 residues. The CDR3 region has the DNA TGCGCCAGCAGCTTGGAGACAGGGGCAAACGAAAAACTGTTTTTT. Its protein is CASSLETGANEKLFF.

Here the CDR3 DNA reads TGCAGCATCCGACAGGGTCCGCTGAACACTGAAGCTTTCTTT. Its translation: CSIRQGPLNTEAFF. V and J are TRBV29-1 and TRBJ1-1; TRBD1 matches 7 bases. The ends lost 8 bases at V and 0 bases at J; junction bases unmatched: 9. The germline gives CDR1 SQVTM, CDR2 ANQGSEA. This CDR3 is built from 14 residues.

This chain joins TRBV5-4 and TRBJ2-7; TRBD2 is a possible D gene (7 bases). Germline V lookup: CDR1 SGHNT, CDR2 YYREEE (reference sequence). The CDR3 runs 15 residues. V was trimmed by 0 bases and J by 2 bases, leaving 12 bases between them. CDR3 protein: CASSLEAGATYEQYF. In nucleotides, the CDR3 is TGTGCCAGCAGCTTGGAGGCGGGGGCAACCTACGAGCAGTACTTC.

The genes are TRBV19 and TRBJ1-2, with 10 bases fitting TRBD1. Trimming at V came to 6 bases and at J to 6 bases, leaving 7 bases not matched to a gene. The CDR3 is 14 amino acids. Germline assignment: CDR1 LNHDA and CDR2 SQIVND (reference sequence). The CDR3 reads CASSPRTGGNGYTF. The CDR3 DNA follows: TGTGCCAGTAGCCCCCGGACAGGGGGAAATGGCTACACCTTC.

The CDR3 region is CASSSNNQGSYTF. Written as DNA, the CDR3 is TGTGCCAGCAGCTCGAACAATCAGGGTAGCTACACCTTC. The rearrangement uses TRBV7-9 and TRBJ1-2; TRBD1 might be the D (5 bases). Germline-derived CDR1 and CDR2 are SEHNR and FQNEAQ (reference sequence). The germline V and J ends were trimmed by 4 bases and 9 bases, with 15 bases remaining between them. The CDR3 contains 13 residues.

V and J are TRBV2 and TRBJ2-1; D remains unclear. The CDR3 covers 16 residues. Looked up from germline, CDR1 is SNHLY and CDR2 is FYNNEI. Trimming took off 1 base at V and 3 bases at J, with 13 bases between the two ends. CDR3 in DNA: TGTGCCAGCAGTGAAGGAACTCCCCGTAACTACAATGAGCAGTTCTTC. Residues: CASSEGTPRNYNEQFF. The variable domain in full, with the rest retrieved from reference TRBV2 and TRBJ2-1, is EPEVTQTPSHQVTQMGQEVILRCVPISNHLYFYWYRQILGQKVEFLVSFYNNEISEKSEIFDDQFSVERPDGSNFTLKIRSTKLEDSAMYFCASSEGTPRNYNEQFFGPGTRLTVL.

V is TRBV21-1 and J is TRBJ2-7; TRBD2 is the table's D call and was not checked against the DNA. TRBV21-1 is assigned pseudogene status. CDR3 size: 18 residues. DNA of the CDR3: TGTGCCAGCAGCAGCAGGGACGGACGGGGGATGGTCTCCTACGAGCAGTACTTC. It translates to CASSSRDGRGMVSYEQYF.

This clone has only a few counts. The chain carries TRBV5-1 and TRBJ1-2; 7 bases line up with TRBD1. Per germline, CDR1 SGHRS and CDR2 YFSETQ. V dropped 0 bases and J dropped 6; count of bases not matched to a gene: 5. The CDR3 is made up of 14 amino acids. CDR3 loop: CASSLEGTDHGYTF. In nucleotides, the CDR3 is TGCGCCAGCAGCTTGGAGGGGACAGACCATGGCTACACCTTC.